Listed here are 19 T cell receptor beta chains from one sample, sequenced in a study. Libraries were prepared by immunoSEQ multiplex PCR; TCRdb keeps only in-frame clonotypes and omits some of them. The profile covers around 50,000 clones, with 85% to 95% appearing a single time and over 8.5% taken by the ten largest. The sequencing sample was made of PBMCs. The source is a man between 35 and 55 years old with rheumatoid arthritis.

This chain connects TRBV18 to TRBJ2-5; TRBD1 agrees at 8 bases. V was clipped by 3 bases and J by 4 bases; unmatched bases: 7. The CDR3 is made up of 15 amino acids. Looked up from germline, CDR1 is KGHSH and CDR2 is LQKENI. In nucleotides, the CDR3 is TGTGCCAGCTCACCTCGGACAGGGCGAACAGAGACCCAGTACTTC. Translated: CASSPRTGRTETQYF.

This clone has just one count. This chain links TRBV6-5 with TRBJ1-1; the match to TRBD1 covers 10 bases. This CDR3 contains 13 residues. With V trimmed by 6 bases and J by 4 bases, 2 bases remained unmatched. CDR1 is MNHEY and CDR2 is SVGAGI in the germline V gene. The CDR3 DNA follows: TGTGCCAGCAGAGGACAGGGGGGCACTGAAGCTTTCTTT. Amino acid sequence: CASRGQGGTEAFF.

The CDR3 sequence: CASSPGTALSGANVLTF. The DNA of the CDR3 is TGTGCCAGCAGCCCTGGGACAGCCCTATCCGGGGCCAACGTCCTGACTTTC. The rearrangement uses TRBV3-1 (or the pseudogene TRBV3-2) and TRBJ2-6; TRBD1 matches at 7 bases. With 4 bases clipped from V and 4 bases from J, the junction kept 10 bases outside the gene matches. The CDR3 is made up of 17 amino acids. CDR1 and CDR2 (germline): LGHDT, YNNKEL (reference sequence).

The genes are TRBV25-1 and TRBJ2-1, with TRBD1 matching over 8 bases. After removal of 3 bases from V and 5 bases from J, the junction contained 6 bases not matched to a gene. The CDR3 is 15 residues long. CDR1 is MGHDK, CDR2 SYGVNS, per germline. The CDR3 spells CASSDRGRGNNEQFF. CDR3 nucleotides: TGTGCCAGCAGTGACAGGGGGCGTGGAAACAATGAGCAGTTCTTC.

The chain employs TRBV11-2 and TRBJ1-1; D remains ambiguous. CDR1 is SGHAT and CDR2 is FQNNGV in the germline V gene. Trimming pared 4 bases from V and 4 bases from J, leaving 16 bases between. The CDR3 length is 15 residues. CDR3 in amino acids: CASSYDRGSSTEAFF. Here the CDR3 DNA reads TGTGCCAGCAGCTATGACCGGGGATCAAGCACTGAAGCTTTCTTT.

The chain carries TRBV5-1 and TRBJ2-7; D is perhaps TRBD1 (6 bases). Germline CDR1 SGHRS, CDR2 YFSETQ. The V gene lost 0 bases and the J gene lost 5 bases, with 18 bases spanning the gap. This CDR3 is built from 16 residues. The CDR3 coding sequence is TGCGCCAGCAGCTTGGCTGGTCAGGGGAGCTTTAACGAGCAGTACTTC. The encoded protein is CASSLAGQGSFNEQYF.

The chain employs TRBV5-6 and TRBJ1-2; D is ambiguous. Germline values: CDR1 SGHDT, CDR2 YYEEEE. V was clipped by 3 bases and J by 4 bases, with 10 bases between them. CDR3 size: 13 residues. Here the CDR3 DNA reads TGTGCCAGCAGCTCCCTGGAGTTCTATGGCTACACCTTC. This encodes CASSSLEFYGYTF.

The chain's CDR3 is CASSLEARHGYTF. The CDR3 region has the DNA TGTGCCAGCAGCCTAGAAGCGAGGCATGGCTACACCTTC. This chain links TRBV7-9 with TRBJ1-2, with no clear D. Germline V CDR1 and CDR2: SEHNR, FQNEAQ (reference sequence). The CDR3 totals 13 residues. V lost 5 bases, J lost 6 bases, and 13 bases lay in between.

The CDR3: CASSGWDRNSGNTIYF. The CDR3 DNA is TGTGCCAGCAGTGGTTGGGACAGGAACTCTGGAAACACCATATATTTT. This sequence joins TRBV6-1 and TRBJ1-3, with 8 bases identical to TRBD1. Germline V gene data show CDR1 as MNHNS and CDR2 as SASEGT. This CDR3 has 16 amino acids. Germline trimming cut 4 bases from V and 0 bases from J; bases unmatched to any gene: 5.

V is TRBV11-3 and J is TRBJ2-5, with TRBD2 identical over 8 bases. The CDR3 has 17 residues. The germline V gene has CDR1 SGHNT and CDR2 YENEEA. Germline trimming cut 0 bases from V and 0 bases from J; bases unmatched to any gene: 6. The CDR3 spells CASSLDSASGYQETQYF. The CDR3 coding sequence is TGTGCCAGCAGCTTAGATTCGGCTAGCGGGTACCAAGAGACCCAGTACTTC. Supplemented by reference TRBV11-3 and TRBJ2-5, the full variable domain reads EAGVVQSPRYKIIEKKQPVAFWCNPISGHNTLYWYLQNLGQGPELLIRYENEEAVDDSQLPKDRFSAERLKGVDSTLKIQPAELGDSAVYLCASSLDSASGYQETQYFGPGTRLLVL.

The CDR3 DNA reads TGTGCCAGCAGCACGGAGCCCTATGGCTACACCTTC. Translation: CASSTEPYGYTF. The chain combines TRBV5-5 with TRBJ1-2; D is unclear. Germline assignment: CDR1 SGHKS and CDR2 YYEKEE (reference sequence). Trimming shortened V by 4 bases and J by 4 bases, and 8 bases separated the two germline ends. The CDR3 contains 12 residues.

This clone was recorded once. This chain links TRBV7-8 with TRBJ1-2; tentatively, D is TRBD1 (6 bases). CDR1 and CDR2 (germline): SGHVS, FQNEAQ. CDR3 length: 14 residues. The V end lost 5 bases, the J end lost 7 bases, and 17 bases lay between the germline ends. Written as DNA, the CDR3 is TGTGCCAGCAGCCCTACGGGGGCGCAGGGTGGCTACACCTTC. Translation: CASSPTGAQGGYTF.

This sequence joins TRBV19 and TRBJ1-1; TRBD1 agrees at 8 bases. Germline V CDR1 and CDR2: LNHDA, SQIVND (reference sequence). Losses at the gene ends were 6 bases for V and 1 base for J; bases not matched to a gene: 7. This CDR3 spans 15 amino acids. CDR3 in amino acids: CASSMTGVGNTEAFF. In nucleotides, the CDR3 is TGTGCCAGTAGCATGACAGGGGTGGGGAACACTGAAGCTTTCTTT.

The chain has TRBV15 and TRBJ1-1, with no clear D. Trimming took 1 base from V and 3 from J, leaving 9 bases between them. The CDR3 sequence is 14 residues long. Germline V gene sequence: CDR1 LNHNV, CDR2 YYDKDF (reference sequence). The CDR3 DNA reads as TGTGCCACCAGCAGAGTAGGCGGGTACACTGAAGCTTTCTTT. This codes for CATSRVGGYTEAFF. The full variable domain, in which reference TRBV15 and TRBJ1-1 provide the parts outside the CDR3, is DAMVIQNPRYQVTQFGKPVTLSCSQTLNHNVMYWYQQKSSQAPKLLFHYYDKDFNNEADTPDNFQSRRPNTSFCFLDIRSPGLGDTAMYLCATSRVGGYTEAFFGQGTRLTVV.

This rearrangement joins TRBV27 to TRBJ1-2; 8 bases line up with TRBD1. J was trimmed by 7 bases and V by 5 bases; bases with no gene match: 3. Germline values: CDR1 MNHEY, CDR2 SMNVEV (reference sequence). The CDR3 sequence is 12 residues long. The CDR3 protein is CASSLGQGGYTF. DNA for the CDR3: TGTGCCAGCAGTCTCGGACAGGGTGGCTACACCTTC.

The V and J genes are TRBV18 and TRBJ1-1, with D uncertain. Trimming took off 4 bases at V and 5 bases at J, with 8 bases between the two ends. The length of the CDR3 is 12 residues. Looked up from germline, CDR1 is KGHSH and CDR2 is LQKENI. The CDR3 region has the DNA TGTGCCAGCTCACTGGAGTGGACTGAAGCTTTCTTT. It yields the protein CASSLEWTEAFF.

The chain carries TRBV6-6 and TRBJ2-3; 10 nucleotides agree with TRBD2. The germline V gene has CDR1 MNHNY and CDR2 SVGAGI (reference sequence). Trimming took 6 bases from V and 2 from J; bases not matched to a gene: 8. The CDR3 contains 16 residues. CDR3 in amino acids: CASRFSGRAPTDTQYF. CDR3 coding DNA: TGTGCCAGCAGATTCAGCGGGAGGGCCCCCACAGATACGCAGTATTTT.

The chain recombines TRBV3-1 (or the pseudogene TRBV3-2) with TRBJ2-7; D uncertain. The CDR3 contains 15 residues. Germline V lookup: CDR1 LGHDT, CDR2 YNNKEL (reference sequence). Deletions cut 4 bases from V and 0 bases from J, with 13 bases between. In DNA, the CDR3 is TGTGCCAGCAGCCGGACGGACGGCAGCTCCTACGAGCAGTACTTC. Its translation is CASSRTDGSSYEQYF.

The chain joins TRBV5-1 to TRBJ1-4; the match to TRBD1 covers 7 bases. The CDR3 contains 16 residues. V trimming: 4 bases; J trimming: 2 bases; junction bases outside the gene matches: 8. Per germline, CDR1 SGHRS and CDR2 YFSETQ. CDR3 DNA sequence: TGCGCCAGCAGCCCCAGGGGGTTGTGGACTAATGAAAAACTGTTTTTT. Its translation: CASSPRGLWTNEKLFF.